One and the same sample provided the 29 T cell receptor beta chains below, sequenced in a study of regulatory T cells in long-lasting Graves disease. CDR3-region Arm-PCR and iRepertoire HTBI primers produced the TCR beta libraries. Each CDR3 protein is one row after TCRdb ran MiXCR on the multiplex PCR reads. The sample lists about 470,000 distinct CDR3 sequences; around 20% were seen once. This sample's time point: persistent/refractory GD, antithyroid drugs over 5 years with positive TRAb. Construction of the TCR library relied on RNA isolated from PBMCs. Sequencing was performed on peripheral blood mononuclear cells (PBMCs), taken when the disease was refractory, from a patient treated with antithyroid drugs. The receptors shown here come from a female donor with Graves disease.

The CDR3: CATSRGRQGANQPQHF. CDR3 DNA: TGTGCCACCAGCAGAGGAAGACAGGGTGCCAATCAGCCCCAGCATTTT. The chain is built from TRBV15 and TRBJ1-5, with 7 bases identical to TRBD1. V was pared by 1 base and J by 3 bases, with 6 bases of the junction left unmatched. The CDR3 extends over 16 amino acids. In germline, CDR1 is LNHNV, CDR2 YYDKDF (reference sequence).

The chain is built from TRBV24-1 and TRBJ2-1; 8 nucleotides line up with TRBD1. V lost 4 bases and J lost 9; bases outside the gene matches: 1. Germline lookup yields CDR1 KGHDR and CDR2 SFDVKD. There are 12 residues in the CDR3. The CDR3 is CATSEDRVEQFF. CDR3 coding DNA: TGTGCCACCAGTGAGGACAGGGTTGAGCAGTTCTTC.

This clonotype was counted ten times or more. CDR3 DNA sequence: TGTGCCAGTAGTTTGGGTTATCAGCCCCAGCATTTT. Translating it yields CASSLGYQPQHF. V and J are TRBV19 and TRBJ1-5; no firm D call. Germline-derived CDR1 and CDR2 are LNHDA and SQIVND (reference sequence). This CDR3 spans 12 amino acids. Trimming removed 5 bases at V and 5 bases at J, with 7 bases between. Complete variable domain (other parts from reference TRBV19 and TRBJ1-5): DGGITQSPKYLFRKEGQNVTLSCEQNLNHDAMYWYRQDPGQGLRLIYYSQIVNDFQKGDIAEGYSVSREKKESFPLTVTSAQKNPTAFYLCASSLGYQPQHFGDGTRLSIL.

This clonotype was seen repeatedly, ten times or more. The chain is built from TRBV7-8 and TRBJ2-7; either TRBD1 or TRBD2 may fit D (6 bases each). Per germline, CDR1 SGHVS and CDR2 FQNEAQ. There are 16 residues in the CDR3. V was cut by 1 base and J by 0 bases, with 13 bases left in between. Written as DNA, the CDR3 is TGTGCCAGCAGCTTAGTGGGGGGCAGAGCCTCCTACGAGCAGTACTTC. Translating it yields CASSLVGGRASYEQYF.

The chain has TRBV7-9 and TRBJ2-7; 11 positions agree with TRBD2. The CDR3 is 15 amino acids. Germline V gene data show CDR1 as SEHNR and CDR2 as FQNEAQ (reference sequence). J lost 2 bases, V lost 4 bases, and 4 bases had no gene match. The CDR3 reads CASSSLAGETYEQYF. The CDR3 coding sequence is TGTGCCAGCAGCTCACTAGCGGGAGAGACCTACGAGCAGTACTTC.

Concerning this clonotype itself: A read error may be the cause here, since a much bigger clone is one base away. This sequence joins TRBV11-2 and TRBJ2-7; D unclear. The V and J ends lost 10 bases and 5 bases respectively, with 18 bases between them. This CDR3 is built from 13 residues. CDR1 is SGHAT and CDR2 is FQNNGV in the germline V gene. CDR3: CANRHLRLDEQYF. The CDR3 DNA follows: TGTGCCAACAGACACCTTCGGCTGGACGAGCAGTACTTC.

This clonotype has more than one count but fewer than ten. The V call is TRBV27, the J call TRBJ2-5, with D hard to call. There are 14 residues in the CDR3. Germline values: CDR1 MNHEY, CDR2 SMNVEV (reference sequence). V was pared by 4 bases and J by 1 base, with 10 bases between. CDR3 DNA sequence: TGTGCCAGCAGTTCGACCCTGCTCCAAGAGACCCAGTACTTC. Its translation: CASSSTLLQETQYF.

The sample holds a few counts of this clonotype. The rearrangement links TRBV9 to TRBJ1-4, with D possibly TRBD1 on 5 matching bases. CDR1 SGDLS and CDR2 YYNGEE come from the germline V gene. The CDR3 is 15 amino acids. V lost 3 bases and J lost 5, with 14 bases in between. CDR3 coding DNA: TGTGCCAGCAGCGCCGGCTTCAAGGGGAATGAAAAACTGTTTTTT. Translation gives CASSAGFKGNEKLFF.

Many counts were recorded for this clonotype. The chain employs TRBV20-1 and TRBJ2-7; 9 bases agree with TRBD2. From germline, CDR1 is DFQATT and CDR2 SNEGSKA (reference sequence). The junction had 17 bases not matched to a gene; V was cut back by 6 bases and J by 5 bases. The CDR3 runs 16 residues. The CDR3 sequence: CSAAGLAGTYGDEQYF. Here the CDR3 DNA reads TGCAGTGCCGCGGGGCTAGCGGGGACCTACGGGGACGAGCAGTACTTC.

This clonotype was counted a few times. This sequence joins TRBV7-9 and TRBJ2-5; the match to TRBD2 covers 11 bases. V was pared by 7 bases and J by 5 bases, with 9 bases of the junction left unmatched. The CDR3 has 15 amino acids. In germline, CDR1 is SEHNR, CDR2 FQNEAQ (reference sequence). CDR3 region: CASNTRASGRETQYF. The CDR3 coding sequence is TGTGCCAGCAACACCCGGGCTAGCGGGAGGGAGACCCAGTACTTC.

This clonotype turned up a few times. This chain uses TRBV7-9 with TRBJ2-7; D is possibly TRBD1 or TRBD2 (7 bases each). The CDR3 is 17 amino acids. V shed 4 bases and J shed 4 bases, with 23 bases lying between them. CDR1 and CDR2 from the germline V gene are SEHNR and FQNEAQ (reference sequence). The CDR3: CASSSTMDRRERYEQYF. CDR3 sequence (DNA): TGTGCCAGCAGCTCAACAATGGACAGGCGGGAGAGGTACGAGCAGTACTTC.

This clonotype occurred many times. The V call is TRBV6-5, the J call TRBJ1-1; 8 bases map to TRBD1. There are 18 residues in the CDR3. V trimming: 4 bases; J trimming: 5 bases; junction bases outside the gene matches: 18. Germline V CDR1 and CDR2: MNHEY, SVGAGI. This chain's CDR3 is CASSSLRGAGGAGTEAFF. The CDR3 DNA is TGTGCCAGCAGTTCCCTACGTGGGGCAGGGGGCGCGGGGACTGAAGCTTTCTTT.

This clonotype was recorded at least ten times. The chain has TRBV20-1 and TRBJ1-1, with D tentatively TRBD1 (5 bases). Germline V gives CDR1 DFQATT, CDR2 SNEGSKA (reference sequence). The CDR3 consists of 15 residues. With 2 bases removed from V and 4 bases from J, the gap between germline ends came to 17 bases. The DNA of the CDR3 is TGCAGTGCTAGAAGACCCGACGGGGGGGGCACTGAAGCTTTCTTT. The encoded protein is CSARRPDGGGTEAFF.

This clonotype was seen at least ten times. This chain uses TRBV11-2 with TRBJ2-5, with 8 nucleotides matching TRBD1. This CDR3 comprises 17 residues. V was pared by 4 bases and J by 3 bases, with 13 bases of the junction left unmatched. Germline lookup yields CDR1 SGHAT and CDR2 FQNNGV. The CDR3 nucleotides read TGTGCCAGCAGCTCCTATACCGGGACAGGAAACGAAGAGACCCAGTACTTC. As protein: CASSSYTGTGNEETQYF. The complete variable domain, with remaining parts taken from reference TRBV11-2 and TRBJ2-5, reads EAGVAQSPRYKIIEKRQSVAFWCNPISGHATLYWYQQILGQGPKLLIQFQNNGVVDDSQLPKDRFSAERLKGVDSTLKIQPAKLEDSAVYLCASSSYTGTGNEETQYFGPGTRLLVL.

This clonotype was seen only once. This clone may be a read error of a much larger clone one base away. The rearrangement links TRBV28 to TRBJ1-2; weak D call: TRBD1 (5 bases). The CDR3 is made up of 17 amino acids. Germline V CDR1 and CDR2: MDHEN, SYDVKM. This CDR3 is CASGLLGGNIPNYGYTF. Here the CDR3 DNA reads TGTGCCAGCGGTTTATTGGGGGGGAATATTCCTAACTATGGCTACACCTTC.

This clonotype occurred a few times. This chain joins TRBV29-1 and TRBJ2-4; no reliable D call. This CDR3 is built from 12 residues. CDR1 is SQVTM and CDR2 is ANQGSEA in the germline V gene. Trimming removed 5 bases at V and 0 bases at J, with 5 bases between. The CDR3 here is CSVNLAKNIQYF. As DNA, the CDR3 is TGCAGCGTTAACCTAGCCAAAAACATTCAGTACTTC.

This clonotype has just a few counts. The gene calls are TRBV2 and TRBJ2-5; 11 bases match TRBD2. V lost 5 bases and J lost 2; bases outside the gene matches: 4. The CDR3 totals 15 residues. Per the germline V gene, CDR1 is SNHLY and CDR2 is FYNNEI. The CDR3: CASSTSGRGQETQYF. DNA for the CDR3: TGTGCCAGCAGTACTAGCGGGAGAGGGCAAGAGACCCAGTACTTC.

This clonotype was seen a few times. The chain links TRBV20-1 to TRBJ2-2; D is undetermined. CDR3 size: 13 residues. Looked up from germline, CDR1 is DFQATT and CDR2 is SNEGSKA (reference sequence). Trimming took off 5 bases at V and 7 bases at J, with 14 bases between the two ends. The CDR3 sequence is CSARSRVYGELFF. The CDR3 DNA is TGCAGTGCTCGGAGTAGGGTTTACGGGGAGCTGTTTTTT.

As regards this clonotype: A much larger clone sits a single nucleotide away, making a read error possible. The chain combines TRBV6-1 with TRBJ1-1; TRBD1 matches 8 bases. The germline CDR1 and CDR2 sequences are MNHNS and SASEGT. The CDR3 covers 13 residues. The CDR3 region has the DNA TGTGCCACCATACCGACAGGGGTCACTGAAGCTCTCTTT. Amino acids: CATIPTGVTEALF.

This clonotype was seen more than once but under ten times. This chain uses TRBV7-2 with TRBJ1-2; D is unclear. This CDR3 is built from 10 residues. Germline CDR1 and CDR2: SGHTA and FQGNSA. V lost 6 bases to trimming and J lost 6 bases, with 5 bases between them. Here the CDR3 reads CASRWDGYTF. The DNA for the CDR3 is TGTGCCAGCAGATGGGATGGCTACACCTTC.

In its sample, this clonotype was seen many times. This chain connects TRBV28 to TRBJ1-5; weak D call: TRBD1 (6 bases). Germline V CDR1 and CDR2: MDHEN, SYDVKM. The V end lost 1 base, the J end lost 7 bases, and 14 bases lay between the germline ends. CDR3 length: 15 amino acids. The CDR3 DNA reads as TGTGCCAGCAGTTTATTGGACAGATCCGGGCAGCCCCAGCATTTT. Amino acids: CASSLLDRSGQPQHF.

This clonotype was counted between two and nine times. The J gene is TRBJ1-1, the V gene TRBV28; D is uncertain. Trimming left V 7 bases short and J 5 bases short, with 8 bases between. The CDR3 sequence is 11 residues long. Germline CDR1 is MDHEN and CDR2 is SYDVKM. CDR3 in DNA: TGTGCCAGCATGGCTTGGACTGAAGCTTTCTTT. Translating it yields CASMAWTEAFF.

Points on this clonotype: One base away lies a much larger clone, so this may be a sequencing read error. The chain recombines TRBV2 with TRBJ2-7; D is ambiguous. The germline V and J ends were trimmed by 8 bases and 3 bases, with 20 bases remaining between them. Germline CDR1 SNHLY, CDR2 FYNNEI. The CDR3 extends over 15 amino acids. CDR3 loop: CASGSEAGLVYEQYF. CDR3 coding DNA: TGTGCCAGCGGGTCCGAAGCAGGTTTAGTCTACGAGCAGTACTTC.

This clonotype was found many times. CDR3 sequence reads: CASSLGGTGGYGYTF. The DNA for the CDR3 is TGTGCCAGCAGCTTAGGTGGAACGGGCGGCTATGGCTACACCTTC. V gene TRBV7-9 combines with J gene TRBJ1-2, with D unclear. Germline CDR1 SEHNR, CDR2 FQNEAQ (reference sequence). V dropped 1 base and J dropped 4 bases, with 13 bases sitting between them. CDR3 length: 15 amino acids.

This clonotype was recorded many times. The chain uses TRBV5-1 and TRBJ1-5, with D possibly matching TRBD1 (5 bases). Trimming left V 0 bases short and J 1 base short, with 8 bases between. Looked up from germline, CDR1 is SGHRS and CDR2 is YFSETQ. The CDR3 runs 15 residues. CDR3 bases: TGCGCCAGCAGCTTGGGGGGGAAGAGCAATCAGCCCCAGCATTTT. It is translated as CASSLGGKSNQPQHF. The full variable domain, in which reference TRBV5-1 and TRBJ1-5 provide the parts outside the CDR3, is KAGVTQTPRYLIKTRGQQVTLSCSPISGHRSVSWYQQTPGQGLQFLFEYFSETQRNKGNFPGRFSGRQFSNSRSEMNVSTLELGDSALYLCASSLGGKSNQPQHFGDGTRLSIL.

The chain recombines TRBV9 with TRBJ2-7; D might be TRBD1 or TRBD2, each matching 7 bases. Germline values: CDR1 SGDLS, CDR2 YYNGEE. The CDR3 has 16 amino acids. Trimming left V 3 bases short and J 2 bases short, with 18 bases between. CDR3 nucleotide sequence: TGTGCCAGCAGCGCTACCCAGGGGGGGTCAGCCTACGAGCAGTACTTC. Encoded protein: CASSATQGGSAYEQYF. Together with reference TRBV9 and TRBJ2-7, the CDR3 gives the full variable domain: DSGVTQTPKHLITATGQRVTLRCSPRSGDLSVYWYQQSLDQGLQFLIQYYNGEERAKGNILERFSAQQFPDLHSELNLSSLELGDSALYFCASSATQGGSAYEQYFGPGTRLTVT.

In its sample, this clonotype was seen a few times. This chain uses TRBV29-1 with TRBJ2-2; D tentatively reads TRBD1 or TRBD2 (5 bases each). The germline CDR1 and CDR2 sequences are SQVTM and ANQGSEA. The CDR3 has 14 residues. The CDR3 loop is CNVGTVANTGELFF. CDR3 sequence (DNA): TGCAACGTGGGGACGGTAGCGAACACCGGGGAGCTGTTTTTT.

V usage is TRBV20-1 and J usage is TRBJ2-7; D might be TRBD1 or TRBD2, each matching 5 bases. The V and J ends lost 3 bases and 0 bases respectively, with 12 bases between them. In germline, CDR1 is DFQATT, CDR2 SNEGSKA (reference sequence). This CDR3 has 14 residues. DNA for the CDR3: TGCAGTGCTAGCGGGGCACTAAACTCCTACGAGCAGTACTTC. Its translation is CSASGALNSYEQYF.

V is TRBV20-1 and J is TRBJ2-1, with 8 bases that match TRBD2. Germline V lookup: CDR1 DFQATT, CDR2 SNEGSKA (reference sequence). The V segment lost 0 bases and the J segment 9 bases; nucleotides outside the gene matches: 10. The CDR3 length is 15 residues. CDR3 coding DNA: TGCAGTGCTAGAGATAGAGGACTAGCAACGAGTGAGCAGTTCTTC. Its translation is CSARDRGLATSEQFF.